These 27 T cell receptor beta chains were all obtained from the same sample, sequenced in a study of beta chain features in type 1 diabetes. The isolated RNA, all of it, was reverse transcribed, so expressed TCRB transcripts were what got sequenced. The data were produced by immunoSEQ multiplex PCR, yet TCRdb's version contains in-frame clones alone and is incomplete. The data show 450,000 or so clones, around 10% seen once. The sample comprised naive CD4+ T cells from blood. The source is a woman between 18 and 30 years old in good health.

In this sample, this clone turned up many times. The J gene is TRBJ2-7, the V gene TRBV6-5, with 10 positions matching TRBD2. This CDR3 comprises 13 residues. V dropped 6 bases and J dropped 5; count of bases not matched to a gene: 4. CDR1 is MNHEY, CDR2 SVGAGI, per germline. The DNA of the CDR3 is TGTGCCAGCAGGGAACTAGCGGGGAACGAGCAGTACGTC. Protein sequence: CASRELAGNEQYV.

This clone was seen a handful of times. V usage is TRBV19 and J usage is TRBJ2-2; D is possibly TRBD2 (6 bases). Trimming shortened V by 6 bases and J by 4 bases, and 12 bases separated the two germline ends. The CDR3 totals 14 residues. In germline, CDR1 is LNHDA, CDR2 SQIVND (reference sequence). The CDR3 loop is CASRWERVTGELFF. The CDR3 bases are TGTGCCAGTAGGTGGGAGCGGGTCACCGGGGAGCTGTTTTTT.

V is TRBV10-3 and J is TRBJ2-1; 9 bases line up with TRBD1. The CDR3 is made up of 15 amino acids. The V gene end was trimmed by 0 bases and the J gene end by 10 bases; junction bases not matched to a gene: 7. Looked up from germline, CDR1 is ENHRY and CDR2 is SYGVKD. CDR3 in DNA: TGTGCCATCAGTGAGTCTGACAGGGGGGTACTCGAGCAGTTCTTC. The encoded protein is CAISESDRGVLEQFF.

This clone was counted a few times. CDR3 amino acids: CASSHSRTSGQETQYF. CDR3 bases: TGCGCCAGCAGCCACAGTCGGACTAGCGGCCAAGAGACCCAGTACTTC. This chain joins TRBV5-1 and TRBJ2-5, with 10 positions matching TRBD2. Germline V gene sequence: CDR1 SGHRS, CDR2 YFSETQ. The length of the CDR3 is 16 residues. V dropped 4 bases and J dropped 1; count of bases not matched to a gene: 7.

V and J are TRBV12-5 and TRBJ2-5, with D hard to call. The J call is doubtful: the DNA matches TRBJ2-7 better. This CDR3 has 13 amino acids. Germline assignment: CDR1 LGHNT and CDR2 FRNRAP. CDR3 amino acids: CASGLLPIPEQYF. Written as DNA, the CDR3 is TGTGCTAGTGGTTTGTTGCCCATCCCCGAGCAGTACTTC.

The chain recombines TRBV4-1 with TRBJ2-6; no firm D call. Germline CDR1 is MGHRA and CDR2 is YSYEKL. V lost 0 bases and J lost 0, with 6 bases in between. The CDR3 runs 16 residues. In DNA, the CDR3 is TGCGCCAGCAGCCAAGATTGGGTCTCTGGGGCCAACGTCCTGACTTTC. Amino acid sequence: CASSQDWVSGANVLTF.

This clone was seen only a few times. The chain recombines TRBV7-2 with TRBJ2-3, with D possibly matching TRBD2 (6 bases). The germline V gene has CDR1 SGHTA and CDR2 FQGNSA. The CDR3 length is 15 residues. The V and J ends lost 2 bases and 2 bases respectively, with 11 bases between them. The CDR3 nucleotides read TGTGCCAGCAGCTTAACGGGGACTCACACAGATACGCAGTATTTT. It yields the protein CASSLTGTHTDTQYF.

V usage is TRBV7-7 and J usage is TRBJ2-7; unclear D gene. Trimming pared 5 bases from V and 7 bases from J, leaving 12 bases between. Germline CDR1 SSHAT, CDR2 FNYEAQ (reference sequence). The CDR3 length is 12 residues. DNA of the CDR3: TGTGCCAGCAGCCTTGACAAGTTAGAGCAGTACGTC. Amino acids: CASSLDKLEQYV.

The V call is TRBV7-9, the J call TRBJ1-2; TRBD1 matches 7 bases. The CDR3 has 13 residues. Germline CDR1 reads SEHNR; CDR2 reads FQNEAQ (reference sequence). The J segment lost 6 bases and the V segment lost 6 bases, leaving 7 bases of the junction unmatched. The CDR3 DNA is TGTGCCAGCAGGGACAGGCCTATAGATGGCTACACCTTC. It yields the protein CASRDRPIDGYTF.

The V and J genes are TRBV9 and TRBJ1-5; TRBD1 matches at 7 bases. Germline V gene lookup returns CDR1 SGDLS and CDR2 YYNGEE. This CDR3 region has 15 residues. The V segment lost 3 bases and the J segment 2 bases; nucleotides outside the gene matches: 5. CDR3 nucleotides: TGTGCCAGCAGCGGACAGGGTTCCGGCAATCAGCCCCAGCATTTT. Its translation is CASSGQGSGNQPQHF.

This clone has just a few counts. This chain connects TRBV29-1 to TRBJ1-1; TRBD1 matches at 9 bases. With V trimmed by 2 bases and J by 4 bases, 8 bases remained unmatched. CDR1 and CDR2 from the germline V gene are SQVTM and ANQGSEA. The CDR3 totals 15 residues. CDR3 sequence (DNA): TGCAGCGTTGAAAGGCGGGGGACAGGGACCACTGAAGCTTTCTTT. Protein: CSVERRGTGTTEAFF.

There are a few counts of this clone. CDR3 region: CASSDRGVNEKLFF. The CDR3 nucleotides are TGTGCCAGCAGTGACAGGGGCGTTAATGAAAAACTGTTTTTT. J is TRBJ1-4 and V is TRBV2, with D perhaps TRBD1 (6 bases). Germline CDR1 reads SNHLY; CDR2 reads FYNNEI. Trimming removed 3 bases at V and 4 bases at J, with 9 bases between. The CDR3 consists of 14 residues. Drawing the rest from reference TRBV2 and TRBJ1-4, the complete variable domain is EPEVTQTPSHQVTQMGQEVILRCVPISNHLYFYWYRQILGQKVEFLVSFYNNEISEKSEIFDDQFSVERPDGSNFTLKIRSTKLEDSAMYFCASSDRGVNEKLFFGSGTQLSVL.

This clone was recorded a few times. The DNA of the CDR3 is TGTGCCAGCAGCTGGGACAGGGGGGCCACTGAAGCTTTCTTT. Amino acid sequence: CASSWDRGATEAFF. The rearrangement links TRBV11-1 to TRBJ1-1, with 11 positions matching TRBD1. The trim removed 4 bases at V and 4 bases at J, leaving 2 bases unmatched. This CDR3 contains 14 residues. Germline assignment: CDR1 SGHAT and CDR2 FQDESV (reference sequence).

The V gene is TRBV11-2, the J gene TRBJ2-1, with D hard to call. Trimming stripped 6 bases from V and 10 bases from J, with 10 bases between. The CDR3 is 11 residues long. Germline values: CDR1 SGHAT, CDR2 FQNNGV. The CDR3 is CASRIQGEQFF. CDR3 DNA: TGTGCCAGCAGGATCCAAGGCGAGCAGTTCTTC.

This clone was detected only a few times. The CDR3 bases are TGTGCCATCAGTGAGTCTAGCTATGACGAGCAGTACGTC. This translates into CAISESSYDEQYV. The chain recombines TRBV10-3 with TRBJ2-7; D uncertain. The CDR3 runs 13 residues. Germline-derived CDR1 and CDR2 are ENHRY and SYGVKD. With 0 bases removed from V and 5 bases from J, the gap between germline ends came to 8 bases.

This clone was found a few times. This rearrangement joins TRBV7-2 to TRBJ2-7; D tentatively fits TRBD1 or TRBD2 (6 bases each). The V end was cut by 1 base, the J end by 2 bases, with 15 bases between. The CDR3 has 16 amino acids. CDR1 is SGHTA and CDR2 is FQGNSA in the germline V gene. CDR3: CASSLESRRGTYEQYF. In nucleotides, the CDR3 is TGTGCCAGCAGCTTAGAGTCTAGGAGGGGGACCTACGAGCAGTACTTC. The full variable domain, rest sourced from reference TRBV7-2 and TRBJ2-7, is GAGVSQSPSNKVTEKGKDVELRCDPISGHTALYWYRQSLGQGLEFLIYFQGNSAPDKSGLPSDRFSAERTGGSVSTLTIQRTQQEDSAVYLCASSLESRRGTYEQYFGPGTRLTVT.

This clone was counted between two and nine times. CDR3 residues: CASSHRQGSNGYTF. The CDR3 region has the DNA TGTGCCAGCAGCCACAGACAGGGGTCCAATGGCTACACCTTC. V and J are TRBV14 and TRBJ1-2; 8 positions match TRBD1. V was pared by 3 bases and J by 6 bases, with 6 bases of the junction left unmatched. CDR3 length equals 14 residues. The germline V gene encodes CDR1 SGHDN and CDR2 FVKESK.

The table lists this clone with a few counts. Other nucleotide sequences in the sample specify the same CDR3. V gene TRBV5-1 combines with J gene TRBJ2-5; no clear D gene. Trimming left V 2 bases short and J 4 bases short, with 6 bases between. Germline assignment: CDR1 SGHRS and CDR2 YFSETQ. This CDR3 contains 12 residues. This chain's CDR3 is CASSFPGETQYF. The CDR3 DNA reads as TGCGCCAGCAGCTTCCCTGGAGAGACCCAGTACTTC. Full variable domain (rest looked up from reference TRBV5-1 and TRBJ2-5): KAGVTQTPRYLIKTRGQQVTLSCSPISGHRSVSWYQQTPGQGLQFLFEYFSETQRNKGNFPGRFSGRQFSNSRSEMNVSTLELGDSALYLCASSFPGETQYFGPGTRLLVL.

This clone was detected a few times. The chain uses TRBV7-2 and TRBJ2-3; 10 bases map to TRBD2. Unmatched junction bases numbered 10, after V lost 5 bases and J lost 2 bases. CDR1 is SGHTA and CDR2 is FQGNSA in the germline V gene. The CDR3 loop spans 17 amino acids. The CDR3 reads CASSLRGLADVTDTQYF. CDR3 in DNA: TGTGCCAGCAGCCTAAGAGGACTAGCGGACGTCACAGATACGCAGTATTTT.

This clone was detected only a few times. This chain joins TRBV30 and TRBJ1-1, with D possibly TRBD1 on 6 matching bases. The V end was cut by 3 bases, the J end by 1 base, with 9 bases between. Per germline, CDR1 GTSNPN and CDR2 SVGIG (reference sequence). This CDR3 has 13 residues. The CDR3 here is CAWRSTGNTEAFF. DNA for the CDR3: TGTGCCTGGAGGTCGACAGGGAACACTGAAGCTTTCTTT.

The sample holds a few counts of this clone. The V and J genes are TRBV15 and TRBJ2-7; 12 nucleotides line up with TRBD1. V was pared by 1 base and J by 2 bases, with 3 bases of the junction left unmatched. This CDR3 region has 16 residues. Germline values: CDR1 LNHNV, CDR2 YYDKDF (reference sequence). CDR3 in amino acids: CATSRGDRGPPYEQYF. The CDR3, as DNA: TGTGCCACCAGCAGAGGGGACAGGGGGCCTCCCTACGAGCAGTACTTC.

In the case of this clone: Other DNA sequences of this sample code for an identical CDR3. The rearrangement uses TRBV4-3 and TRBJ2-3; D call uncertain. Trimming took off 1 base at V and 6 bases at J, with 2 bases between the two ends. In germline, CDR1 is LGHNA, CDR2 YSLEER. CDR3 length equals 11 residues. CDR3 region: CASSQADTQYF. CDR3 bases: TGCGCCAGCAGCCAAGCGGATACGCAGTATTTT.

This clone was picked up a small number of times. CDR3 sequence: CASGVAESDTQYF. The CDR3 DNA reads TGTGCCAGCGGGGTAGCGGAATCAGATACGCAGTATTTT. The genes are TRBV6-6 and TRBJ2-3; D possibly corresponds to TRBD2 (6 bases). The germline V gene encodes CDR1 MNHNY and CDR2 SVGAGI (reference sequence). Trimming cost V 8 bases and J 4 bases, with 13 bases left between them. The CDR3 contains 13 residues.

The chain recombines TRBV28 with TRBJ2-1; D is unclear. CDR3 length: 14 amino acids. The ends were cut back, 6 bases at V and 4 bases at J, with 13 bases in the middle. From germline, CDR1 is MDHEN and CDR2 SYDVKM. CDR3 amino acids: CASSPPTFYNEQFF. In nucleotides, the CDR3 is TGTGCCAGCAGCCCGCCGACTTTTTACAATGAGCAGTTCTTC. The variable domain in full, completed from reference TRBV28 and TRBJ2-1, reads DVKVTQSSRYLVKRTGEKVFLECVQDMDHENMFWYRQDPGLGLRLIYFSYDVKMKEKGDIPEGYSVSREKKERFSLILESASTNQTSMYLCASSPPTFYNEQFFGPGTRLTVL.

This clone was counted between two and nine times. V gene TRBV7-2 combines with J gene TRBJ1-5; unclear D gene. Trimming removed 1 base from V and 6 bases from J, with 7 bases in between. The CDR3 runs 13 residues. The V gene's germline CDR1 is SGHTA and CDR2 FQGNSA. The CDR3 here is CASSLEYPQPQHF. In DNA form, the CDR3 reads TGTGCCAGCAGCTTAGAGTACCCTCAGCCCCAGCATTTT.

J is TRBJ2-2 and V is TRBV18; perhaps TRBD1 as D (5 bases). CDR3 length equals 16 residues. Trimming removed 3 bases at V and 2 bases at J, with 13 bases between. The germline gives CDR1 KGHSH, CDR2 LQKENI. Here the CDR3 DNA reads TGTGCCAGCTCACCTCCTTCCCAGGGCAACACCGGGGAGCTGTTTTTT. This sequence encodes CASSPPSQGNTGELFF.

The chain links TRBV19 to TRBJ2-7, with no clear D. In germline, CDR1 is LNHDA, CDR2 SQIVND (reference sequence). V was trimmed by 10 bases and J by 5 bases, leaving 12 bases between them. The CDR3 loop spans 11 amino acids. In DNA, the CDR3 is TGTGCCACTAGGATGAGAGACGAGCAGTACTTC. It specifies CATRMRDEQYF.